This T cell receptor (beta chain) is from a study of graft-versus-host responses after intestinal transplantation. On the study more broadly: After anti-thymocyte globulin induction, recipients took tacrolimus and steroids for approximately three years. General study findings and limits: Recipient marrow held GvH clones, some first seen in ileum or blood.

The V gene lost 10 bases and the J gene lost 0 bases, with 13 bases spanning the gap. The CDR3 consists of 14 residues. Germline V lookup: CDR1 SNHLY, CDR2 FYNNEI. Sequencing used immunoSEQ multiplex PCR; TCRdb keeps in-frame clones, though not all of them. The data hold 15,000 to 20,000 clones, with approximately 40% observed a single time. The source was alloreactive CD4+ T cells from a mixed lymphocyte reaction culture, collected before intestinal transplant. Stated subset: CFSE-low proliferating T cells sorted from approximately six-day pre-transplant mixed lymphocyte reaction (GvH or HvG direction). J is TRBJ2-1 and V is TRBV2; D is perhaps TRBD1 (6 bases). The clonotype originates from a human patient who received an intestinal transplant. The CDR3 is CATLGAGSYNEQFF. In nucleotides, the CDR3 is TGTGCCACTCTGGGGGCGGGCTCCTACAATGAGCAGTTCTTC.